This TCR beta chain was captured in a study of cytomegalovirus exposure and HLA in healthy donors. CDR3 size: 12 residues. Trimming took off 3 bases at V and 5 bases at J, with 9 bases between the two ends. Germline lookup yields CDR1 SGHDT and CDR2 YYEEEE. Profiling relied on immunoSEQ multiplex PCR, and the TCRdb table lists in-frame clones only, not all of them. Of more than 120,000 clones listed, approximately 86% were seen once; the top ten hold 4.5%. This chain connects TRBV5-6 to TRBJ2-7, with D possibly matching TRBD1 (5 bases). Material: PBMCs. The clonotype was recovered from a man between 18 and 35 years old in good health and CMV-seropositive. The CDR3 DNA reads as TGTGCCAGCAGCTGGGGCCCCCACGAGCAGTACTTC. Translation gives CASSWGPHEQYF.